The clone carrying this T cell receptor (beta chain) has a count of ten or more. The CDR3 loop spans 16 amino acids. Germline V gives CDR1 SGHNT, CDR2 YYREEE (reference sequence). V was pared by 0 bases and J by 0 bases, with 4 bases of the junction left unmatched. The lymph nodes were axillary draining lymph nodes from breast cancer patients. These data are taken from a study of breast tumors, draining lymph nodes, adjacent tissues. TCRdb processed the multiplex PCR reads anew with MiXCR; each CDR3 protein has one entry. The sample holds about 230,000 distinct CDR3 sequences, roughly 30% seen once. This sequence joins TRBV5-4 and TRBJ2-3; 7 nucleotides align to TRBD1. The clonotype originates from a female donor with breast cancer. Some clones in this sample may be carry-over from other donors' samples. The source material was axillary lymph node tissue. The CDR3 reads CASSLGLDRSTDTQYF. The CDR3 DNA follows: TGTGCCAGCAGCTTGGGCCTGGACAGGAGCACAGATACGCAGTATTTT. The complete variable domain, with remaining parts taken from reference TRBV5-4 and TRBJ2-3, reads ETGVTQSPTHLIKTRGQQVTLRCSSQSGHNTVSWYQQALGQGPQFIFQYYREEENGRGNFPPRFSGLQFPNYSSELNVNALELDDSALYLCASSLGLDRSTDTQYFGPGTRLTVL.